The source of this T cell receptor beta chain is a study of blood T cell repertoires in COVID-19. Between the trimmed V and J ends, which lost 4 bases and 2 bases, there was a span of 11 bases. Looked up from germline, CDR1 is MNHEY and CDR2 is SMNVEV (reference sequence). The CDR3 runs 14 residues. The assay was immunoSEQ multiplex PCR, and TCRdb's table has in-frame clones only and misses some. The sample consists of approximately 270,000 clones, roughly 89% of them appearing once. The specimen was peripheral blood. This chain uses TRBV27 with TRBJ1-2; a weak D match, TRBD1 (5 bases). The source is a man in his fifties or sixties with acute or convalescent COVID-19. The CDR3 sequence is CASSWGVGNYGYTF. CDR3 nucleotide sequence: TGTGCCAGCAGTTGGGGGGTCGGAAACTATGGCTACACCTTC.